This T cell receptor beta chain originates from a study of identical twins. A single record per CDR3 protein comes from TCRdb applying MiXCR to the 5' RACE reads. The sample lists about 530,000 distinct CDR3 sequences, roughly 15% occurring once. Germline V CDR1 and CDR2: SGHDN, FVKESK. V was pared by 4 bases and J by 5 bases, with 7 bases of the junction left unmatched. The CDR3 consists of 16 residues. The same data also went into a second study, on yellow fever vaccine responses in identical twins.

Sequencing used CD4+ T cells sorted from blood. The chain couples TRBV14 to TRBJ2-2, with TRBD1 matching over 10 bases. The origin of this receptor is a woman aged 18-29 years in good health. CDR3 sequence (DNA): TGTGCCAGCAGCCCAAGGCAGGACAGGGGGACCGGGGAGCTGTTTTTT. Its protein is CASSPRQDRGTGELFF.